Listed below are T cell receptor beta chains from one sample, sequenced in a study of blood T cell repertoires in COVID-19. Assay: immunoSEQ multiplex PCR; the TCRdb copy retains only in-frame clones and omits some. The data contain 150,000 or so clones, roughly four fifths of them singletons. The sequenced material came from peripheral blood. The receptors stem from a human donor with acute or convalescent COVID-19. The donor label of this sample is uncertain. Each CDR3 is given with its conserved first and last residue. A D gene is named only where the DNA matches it firmly. Size is omitted from some rows. Given values are once, few, many or a class for expanded clones.

d_call clone_size j_call v_call cdr3_aa cdr3_nt
TRBD1 NA TRBJ1-1 TRBV4-3 CASSLGGQLMNTEAFF TGCGCCAGCAGCTTAGGGGGACAGTTAATGAACACTGAAGCTTTCTTT
NA NA TRBJ1-2 TRBV6-1 CASSEVAAGLYGYTF TGTGCCAGCAGTGAAGTTGCGGCAGGACTCTATGGCTACACCTTC
TRBD1 few TRBJ2-7 TRBV14 CASSQLSRDRTYEQYF TGTGCCAGCAGCCAACTGAGCAGGGACAGGACCTACGAGCAGTACTTC
NA NA TRBJ1-5 TRBV19 CASSTRLSHVGQPQHF TGTGCCAGTAGTACACGACTTAGTCATGTTGGTCAGCCCCAGCATTTT
TRBD1 NA TRBJ2-7 TRBV11-2 CASSIDRDYEQYF TGTGCCAGCAGCATCGACAGGGACTACGAGCAGTACTTC
NA NA TRBJ1-5 TRBV19 CASSIRYSWNQPQHF TGTGCCAGTAGTATAAGGTACAGCTGGAATCAGCCCCAGCATTTT
NA NA TRBJ1-5 TRBV29-1 CSVAQEGLGTQHF TGCAGCGTTGCCCAGGAGGGGCTAGGGACCCAGCATTTT
NA once TRBJ1-1 TRBV11-2 CASTRSGNTEAFF TGTGCCAGCACCCGGAGCGGAAACACTGAAGCTTTCTTT
NA NA TRBJ1-2 TRBV19 CASTEAGRRANYGYTF TGTGCCAGTACTGAGGCAGGGCGTCGAGCTAACTATGGCTACACCTTC
NA NA TRBJ2-3 TRBV18 CASSPPSADTQYF TGTGCCAGCTCGCCACCATCCGCAGATACGCAGTATTTT
TRBD1 once TRBJ1-1 TRBV25-1 CASSQTGLGTEAFF TGTGCCAGCAGCCAGACAGGGCTCGGGACTGAAGCTTTCTTT
NA NA TRBJ1-4 TRBV30 CAWSVGTTEKLFF TGTGCCTGGAGTGTTGGCACAACTGAAAAACTGTTTTTT
NA NA TRBJ2-7 TRBV6-5 CASMLDYVYEQYF TGTGCCAGCATGTTAGACTACGTCTACGAGCAGTACTTC
NA NA TRBJ1-2 TRBV27 CASSPPNMGAQSYGYTF TGTGCCAGCAGTCCCCCCAACATGGGGGCGCAAAGCTATGGCTACACCTTC
NA once TRBJ2-1 TRBV25-1 CASSELTGARANEQFF TGTGCCAGCAGTGAATTAACAGGAGCTCGCGCCAATGAGCAGTTCTTC
NA NA TRBJ2-7 TRBV5-3 CARSLVVSYEQYF TGTGCCAGAAGCTTGGTGGTGAGCTACGAGCAGTACTTC
NA NA TRBJ1-1 TRBV7-9 CASSPGGAITNTEAFF TGTGCCAGCAGCCCCGGAGGGGCGATCACGAACACTGAAGCTTTCTTT
TRBD1 NA TRBJ1-5 TRBV6-1 CASSDSDRVGNQPQHF TGTGCCAGCAGTGATTCGGACAGGGTGGGAAATCAGCCCCAGCATTTT
TRBD1 NA TRBJ1-6 TRBV29-1 CSARQGAGSPLHF TGCAGCGCCCGACAGGGGGCGGGTTCACCCCTCCACTTT
TRBD2 NA TRBJ2-5 TRBV5-8 CASSPMYGTSGGAPQTQYF TGTGCCAGCAGTCCGATGTACGGGACTAGCGGGGGGGCCCCCCAGACCCAGTACTTC
TRBD2 NA TRBJ2-3 TRBV7-2 CASSLSSLAGVSTDTQYF TGTGCCAGCAGCTTGAGTTCGCTAGCGGGGGTTAGCACAGATACGCAGTATTTT
NA few TRBJ1-6 TRBV2 CASSEGRGNSPLHF TGTGCCAGCAGTGAGGGCAGGGGAAATTCACCCCTCCACTTT
NA NA TRBJ1-2 TRBV4-2 CASSQDSSGARGYTF TGTGCCAGCAGCCAAGATTCCTCAGGGGCGCGGGGCTACACCTTC
NA NA TRBJ1-2 TRBV3-1/TRBV3-2 CASSIRREQSVF TGTGCCAGCAGCATACGGAGGGAACAGTCGGTCTTC
NA NA TRBJ2-2 TRBV5-1 CASSLDWTNTGELFF TGCGCCAGCAGCTTGGACTGGACAAACACCGGGGAGCTGTTTTTT